The rows below give T cell receptor beta chains drawn from one sample of a study of identical twins. Via MiXCR, TCRdb re-called the 5' RACE reads, giving one row per CDR3 protein. The sample has about 520,000 distinct CDR3 sequences; 22% are singletons. In addition, the sample was reused for a study of T cells expressing NK-cell markers.

Specimen: CD4+ T cells sorted from blood. All receptors derive from a woman between 18 and 30 years old in good health. CDR3s include the opening cysteine and the closing phenylalanine or tryptophan. The D gene is left open where the match is weak. Where a row states a size, it is once, few, many or the class of an expanded clone; other rows omit it.

CDR3aa,CDR3nt,abundance,d_gene,v_gene,j_gene
CASKVGGGNEQFF,TGCGCCAGCAAGGTTGGCGGTGGTAATGAGCAGTTCTTC,-,-,TRBV10-2,TRBJ2-1
CSASRVIYGYTF,TGCAGTGCTAGTCGAGTCATCTATGGCTACACCTTC,-,-,TRBV20-1,TRBJ1-2
CASISVAGGWDNEQFF,TGTGCCAGCATCTCCGTAGCGGGAGGTTGGGACAATGAGCAGTTCTTC,-,TRBD2,TRBV6-1,TRBJ2-1
CASSWEDTQYF,TGTGCCAGCAGTTGGGAAGATACGCAGTATTTT,many,-,TRBV12-3/TRBV12-4,TRBJ2-3
CASSPTGSYSETQYF,TGTGCCAGCTCACCAACAGGGAGTTATTCCGAGACCCAGTACTTC,many,-,TRBV18,TRBJ2-5
CASSHEPGRGREQFF,TGTGCCAGCAGTCACGAACCGGGACGGGGGAGGGAGCAGTTCTTC,-,-,TRBV7-2,TRBJ2-1
CASSSDRGFEQYF,TGTGCCAGCAGCTCCGACAGGGGGTTCGAGCAGTACTTC,few,TRBD1,TRBV11-2,TRBJ2-7
CASSTRGFGELFF,TGTGCCAGCAGCACCCGGGGCTTCGGGGAGCTGTTTTTT,-,-,TRBV7-9,TRBJ2-2
CASRWTGDLYGYTF,TGTGCCAGCAGGTGGACAGGGGATTTGTATGGCTACACCTTC,-,TRBD1,TRBV27,TRBJ1-2
CSAATNEQFF,TGCAGCGCCGCGACGAATGAGCAGTTCTTC,-,-,TRBV29-1,TRBJ2-1
CATRRGGEQYF,TGTGCCACCCGAAGGGGGGGCGAGCAGTACTTC,few,-,TRBV28,TRBJ2-7
CASSDGVGKLFF,TGTGCCAGCAGCGACGGCGTGGGGAAACTGTTTTTT,few,-,TRBV9,TRBJ1-4
CASSPDRATDTQYF,TGCGCCAGCAGCCCGGACAGGGCGACAGATACGCAGTATTTT,few,TRBD1,TRBV5-1,TRBJ2-3
CSAIPSEGSYEQYF,TGCAGTGCTATACCTAGCGAAGGATCCTACGAGCAGTACTTC,few,-,TRBV20-1,TRBJ2-7
CASRPPGGPDTQYF,TGTGCCAGCAGACCCCCTGGGGGGCCAGATACGCAGTATTTT,few,-,TRBV6-1,TRBJ2-3
CSAILGGGGDNEQFF,TGCAGTGCTATACTCGGCGGGGGGGGTGATAATGAGCAGTTCTTC,-,TRBD2,TRBV20-1,TRBJ2-1
CASSAQGVVSYNEQFF,TGTGCCAGCAGTGCTCAGGGGGTCGTCTCCTACAATGAGCAGTTCTTC,-,TRBD1,TRBV25-1,TRBJ2-1
CASRAGGTDTQYF,TGTGCCAGCAGGGCGGGGGGCACAGATACGCAGTATTTT,-,TRBD2,TRBV4-2,TRBJ2-3
CSAHGTSGSYEQYF,TGCAGTGCGCACGGGACTAGCGGGTCCTACGAGCAGTACTTC,-,TRBD2,TRBV20-1,TRBJ2-7
CASSDVGLGNQPQHF,TGTGCCAGCAGTGATGTGGGGCTTGGCAATCAGCCCCAGCATTTT,few,-,TRBV25-1,TRBJ1-5
CASTKKRDSLIGSTDTQYF,TGTGCCAGCACCAAAAAACGGGACAGCCTTATCGGGAGCACAGATACGCAGTATTTT,-,TRBD1,TRBV7-8,TRBJ2-3
CASSFSGRGTGELFF,TGTGCCAGCAGTTTTAGCGGGAGGGGCACCGGGGAGCTGTTTTTT,-,TRBD2,TRBV27,TRBJ2-2
CASSTWTSGSSNEQFF,TGTGCCAGCAGCACCTGGACTAGCGGGAGTTCAAATGAGCAGTTCTTC,-,TRBD2,TRBV9,TRBJ2-1
CASSPLGAHGYTF,TGTGCCAGCAGCCCCCTGGGGGCCCATGGCTACACCTTC,-,-,TRBV5-6,TRBJ1-2
CASRSNRDENEQFF,TGTGCCAGCAGGTCGAACAGGGATGAGAATGAGCAGTTCTTC,-,-,TRBV28,TRBJ2-1
CASSVKGSNTGELFF,TGTGCCAGCAGCGTGAAGGGCTCCAACACCGGGGAGCTGTTTTTT,few,-,TRBV9,TRBJ2-2
CASSSTLETQYF,TGTGCCAGCAGCTCGACTCTAGAGACCCAGTACTTC,few,-,TRBV7-2,TRBJ2-5